This T cell receptor (beta chain) stems from a study of cytomegalovirus exposure and HLA in healthy donors. Study-wide findings and caveats: Earlier analysis yielded a pattern in which most TCR beta V segments were productive about 90% or about 30% of the time. In a later analysis, V- and J-gene trimming of beta chains associated with a DCLRE1C missense variant, replicated independently.

At the time of sampling, donors were nominally healthy, though unrecorded immune exposures were likely. With regard to this clone: Its antigen is unidentified.

Germline lookup yields CDR1 MNHEY and CDR2 SVGAGI. V lost 9 bases and J lost 5; bases outside the gene matches: 8. CDR3 length: 13 residues. A multiplex PCR was run with 60 Vbeta primers and 13 Jbeta primers. Profiling relied on immunoSEQ multiplex PCR, and the TCRdb table lists in-frame clones only, not all of them. The data hold 85,000 to 100,000 clones, with 79% observed a single time. Sequenced material: PBMCs. V is TRBV6-5 and J is TRBJ1-2, with 8 nucleotides matching TRBD1. The sequence was collected from a male donor in good health and CMV-seropositive. The CDR3 loop reads CASSAGGGYGYTF. The CDR3 DNA sequence: TGTGCCAGTTCGGCAGGGGGCGGTTATGGCTACACCTTC.